This T cell receptor (beta chain) was recorded in a study of cytomegalovirus exposure and HLA in healthy donors. In regard to this clone: Different DNA sequences within this sample yield the same CDR3.

V lost 3 bases to trimming and J lost 6 bases; unmatched junction nucleotides: 3. The CDR3 has 14 amino acids. Per germline, CDR1 LNHDA and CDR2 SQIVND (reference sequence). Sequencing used immunoSEQ multiplex PCR; TCRdb keeps in-frame clones, though not all of them. The data contain 130,000 to 150,000 clones, about nine tenths of them singletons. The receptor was derived from a woman aged 30 to 39 in good health and CMV-seropositive. The chain has TRBV19 and TRBJ1-2; 11 bases agree with TRBD1. Sequencing was carried out using PBMCs. CDR3 amino acids: CASSMGQGGHGYTF. The CDR3 DNA is TGTGCCAGTAGTATGGGACAGGGGGGCCATGGCTACACCTTC.